The clone carrying this T cell receptor beta chain was seen a few times. For blood and skin samples, reverse transcription used TCR alpha and beta constant primers. TCRdb processed the 5' RACE reads anew with MiXCR; each CDR3 protein has one entry. This sample yields 20,000 to 30,000 distinct CDR3 sequences, of which under 25% are seen a single time; around 1.8% belongs to the top ten. This entry is derived from a study of naive and memory T cell subsets. CDR1 and CDR2 (germline): DFQATT, SNEGSKA (reference sequence). The germline V and J ends were trimmed by 7 bases and 2 bases, with 16 bases remaining between them. The CDR3 totals 14 residues. Whole-blood samples were more than 2 ml of peripheral blood from healthy adult volunteers. A UMI-containing oligonucleotide was joined by 3' ligation to the TCR cDNA template.

The chain employs TRBV20-1 and TRBJ2-3; perhaps TRBD2 as D (6 bases). This TCR was sampled from a female donor in good health. The CDR3 region has the DNA TGCAGTGTGCTAAAAGCGGGTTACACAGATACGCAGTATTTT. Amino acid sequence: CSVLKAGYTDTQYF.